This TCR beta chain stems from a study of blood T cell repertoires in COVID-19 (dated by TCRdb to between 2020 and 2021). For the wider study: Samples covering the acute and convalescent phases of COVID-19 were provided by collaborators in the United States, Italy and Spain. The repertoires were made available in a free public database intended to serve as a resource for research on the immune response to SARS-CoV-2. The prospective study material was composed of cDNA or gDNA derived from T cells, B-cell-depleted T cells, or PBMCs. Deeply sampled blood TCRbeta repertoires from subjects exposed to, actively infected with, or recovered from COVID-19 were included in the dataset. Samples were obtained from the ongoing ImmuneRACE study (first 160 participants) and from over 1,000 subjects provided by 6 global collaborators. Where available, HLA class I and class II types were obtained from metadata supplied by the sample provider rather than from assay-based typing. Sample metadata almost always included a de-identified subject ID, COVID-19 status, age in years and sex.

Trimmed from V: 7 bases; trimmed from J: 1 base; junction bases lacking a gene match: 4. Including cysteine and phenylalanine, the CDR3 has 13 amino acids. Of the read, only the CDR3 DNA is kept; its 39 bases are in frame from base 1. Collaborating institutions collected whole blood in K2EDTA tubes following their own protocols. For TCRbeta analysis, collaborators shipped samples as frozen whole blood, isolated PBMCs, or DNA extracted from either of those sample types. Broader findings and caveats from the paper: How much clinical and demographic metadata was included differed by source and by participant, and the metadata was provided uncurated.

As for this clone: It lacks a known antigen. No base-level quality is on record; no much larger clone is a single base apart.

The immunoSEQ Assay, a bias-controlled multiplex PCR, was used to amplify TCRbeta CDR3 regions from genomic DNA. The authors' pipeline ran thus. Within the assay, amplification of reference gene primers was used to estimate how many nucleated cells each sample contained. Sequence reads were collapsed and filtered to measure the absolute abundance of every unique TCRbeta CDR3 rearrangement. Productive Simpson clonality was computed per sample as the square root of Simpson's diversity index over productive rearrangements. What TCRdb holds here is the immuneACCESS table cut down to in-frame rearrangements. Part of the clones is not present; checked against another copy, under half of the missing clones reflect an unresolved V gene, and the others are unexplained. The D gene and trimming were derived from the DNA, and the V and J assignments and clone size from that table. Here the sample has about 130,000 clones; 84% occur a single time. Of the sample, 9.5% to 15% is held by the ten largest clones.

This chain is built from TRBV12-3 or TRBV12-4 and TRBJ2-7, with 7 bases aligning to TRBD1. Sequencing used peripheral blood. This TCR derives from a human donor in a cohort sampled during active COVID-19. This receptor carries the CDR3 CASNGQASYEQYF. The bases are TGTGCCAGCAACGGACAGGCGTCCTACGAGCAGTACTTC.